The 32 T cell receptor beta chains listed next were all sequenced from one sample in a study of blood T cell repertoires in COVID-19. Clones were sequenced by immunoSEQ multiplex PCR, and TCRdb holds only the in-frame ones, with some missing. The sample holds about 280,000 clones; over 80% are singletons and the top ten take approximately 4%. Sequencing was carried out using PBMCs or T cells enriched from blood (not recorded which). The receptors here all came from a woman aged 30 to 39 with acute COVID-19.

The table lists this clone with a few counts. DNA for the CDR3: TGTGCCAGCAGCTTAGCGAGCTCTGGAAACACCATATATTTT. Translated, it gives CASSLASSGNTIYF. The V and J genes are TRBV7-3 and TRBJ1-3, with D unclear. There are 14 residues in the CDR3. Germline values: CDR1 SGHTA, CDR2 FQGTGA. With 2 bases removed from V and 0 bases from J, the gap between germline ends came to 5 bases. Filled out from reference TRBV7-3 and TRBJ1-3, the complete variable domain reads GAGVSQTPSNKVTEKGKYVELRCDPISGHTALYWYRQSLGQGPEFLIYFQGTGAADDSGLPNDRFFAVRPEGSVSTLKIQRTERGDSAVYLCASSLASSGNTIYFGEGSWLTVV.

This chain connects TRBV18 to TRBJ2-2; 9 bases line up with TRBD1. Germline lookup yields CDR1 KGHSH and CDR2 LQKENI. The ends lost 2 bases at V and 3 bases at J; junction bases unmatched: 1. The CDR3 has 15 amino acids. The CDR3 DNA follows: TGTGCCAGCTCACCAAGGACAGGGGACACCGGGGAGCTGTTTTTT. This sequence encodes CASSPRTGDTGELFF.

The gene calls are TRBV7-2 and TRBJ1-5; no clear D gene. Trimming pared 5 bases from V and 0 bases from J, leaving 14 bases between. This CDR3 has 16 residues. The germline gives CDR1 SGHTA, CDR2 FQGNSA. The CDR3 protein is CASSLLPYYSNQPQHF. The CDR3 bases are TGTGCCAGCAGCCTCCTACCTTACTATAGCAATCAGCCCCAGCATTTT.

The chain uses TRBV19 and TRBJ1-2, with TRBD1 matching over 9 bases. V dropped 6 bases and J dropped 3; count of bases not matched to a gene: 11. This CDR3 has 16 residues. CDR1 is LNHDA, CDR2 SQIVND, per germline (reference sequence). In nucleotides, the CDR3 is TGTGCCAGTAGAACCCCGGGACAGGGCCAATACTATGGCTACACCTTC. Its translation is CASRTPGQGQYYGYTF. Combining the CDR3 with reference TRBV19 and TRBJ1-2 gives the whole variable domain DGGITQSPKYLFRKEGQNVTLSCEQNLNHDAMYWYRQDPGQGLRLIYYSQIVNDFQKGDIAEGYSVSREKKESFPLTVTSAQKNPTAFYLCASRTPGQGQYYGYTFGSGTRLTVV.

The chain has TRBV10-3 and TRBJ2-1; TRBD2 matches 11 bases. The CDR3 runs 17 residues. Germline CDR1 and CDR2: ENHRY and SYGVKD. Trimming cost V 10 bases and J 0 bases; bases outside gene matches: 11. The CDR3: CATTGTSGKSSYNEQFF. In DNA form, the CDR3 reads TGTGCCACCACCGGGACTAGCGGTAAAAGCTCCTACAATGAGCAGTTCTTC.

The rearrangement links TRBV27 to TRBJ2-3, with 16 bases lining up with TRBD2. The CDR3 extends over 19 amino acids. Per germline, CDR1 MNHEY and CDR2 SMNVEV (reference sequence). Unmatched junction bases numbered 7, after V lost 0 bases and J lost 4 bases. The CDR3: CASSLSRGLAGGRADTQYF. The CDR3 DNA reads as TGTGCCAGCAGTTTATCGAGGGGACTAGCGGGAGGGCGAGCAGATACGCAGTATTTT.

The CDR3 region is CASSSQGGGEKLFF. The CDR3, as DNA: TGTGCCAGCAGCTCCCAGGGGGGAGGCGAAAAACTGTTTTTT. The chain joins TRBV7-8 to TRBJ1-4, with 7 nucleotides matching TRBD1. CDR1 SGHVS and CDR2 FQNEAQ come from the germline V gene. CDR3 length equals 14 residues. V was pared by 4 bases and J by 8 bases, with 7 bases of the junction left unmatched.

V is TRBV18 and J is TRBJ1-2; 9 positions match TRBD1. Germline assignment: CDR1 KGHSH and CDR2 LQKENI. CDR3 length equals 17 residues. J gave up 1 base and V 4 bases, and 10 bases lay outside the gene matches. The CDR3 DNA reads TGTGCCAGCTCACTGGGACAGGGTGGTTCCCGTAACTATGGCTACACCTTC. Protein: CASSLGQGGSRNYGYTF.

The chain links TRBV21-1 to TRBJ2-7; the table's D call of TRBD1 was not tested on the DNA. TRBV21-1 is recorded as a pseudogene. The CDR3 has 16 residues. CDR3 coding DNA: TGTGCCAGCAGCAAAGATCGTACAGGGGGCGACTACGAGCAGTACTTC. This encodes CASSKDRTGGDYEQYF.

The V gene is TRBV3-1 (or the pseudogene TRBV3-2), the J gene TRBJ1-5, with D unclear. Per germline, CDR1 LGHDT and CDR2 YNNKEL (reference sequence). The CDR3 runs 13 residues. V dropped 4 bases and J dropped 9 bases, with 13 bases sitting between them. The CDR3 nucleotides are TGTGCCAGCAGCCTTTCTGACTCCGGGCCCCAGCATTTT. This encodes CASSLSDSGPQHF.

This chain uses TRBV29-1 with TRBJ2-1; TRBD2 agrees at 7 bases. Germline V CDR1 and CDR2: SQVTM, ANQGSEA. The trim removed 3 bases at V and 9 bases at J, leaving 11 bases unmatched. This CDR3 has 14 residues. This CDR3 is CSVEALAGGFEQFF. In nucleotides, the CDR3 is TGCAGCGTTGAGGCGCTAGCCGGGGGGTTTGAGCAGTTCTTC.

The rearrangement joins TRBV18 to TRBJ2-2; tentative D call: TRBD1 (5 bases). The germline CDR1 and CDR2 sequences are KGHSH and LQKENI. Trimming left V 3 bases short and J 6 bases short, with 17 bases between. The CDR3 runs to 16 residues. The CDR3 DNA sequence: TGTGCCAGCTCACCCCCCAAGCCAGGGATGGCCGGGGAGCTGTTTTTT. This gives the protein CASSPPKPGMAGELFF.

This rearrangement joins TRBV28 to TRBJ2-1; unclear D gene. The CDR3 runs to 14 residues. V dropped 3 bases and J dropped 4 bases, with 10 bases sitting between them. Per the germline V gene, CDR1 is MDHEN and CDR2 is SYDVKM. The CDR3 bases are TGTGCCAGCAGTTTGGCCCCCCCTTACAATGAGCAGTTCTTC. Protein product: CASSLAPPYNEQFF.

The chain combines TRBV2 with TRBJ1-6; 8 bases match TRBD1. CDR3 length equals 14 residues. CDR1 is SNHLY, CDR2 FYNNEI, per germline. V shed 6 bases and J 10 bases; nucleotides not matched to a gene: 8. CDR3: CASSPGQGESPLHF. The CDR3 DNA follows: TGTGCCAGCAGCCCCGGACAGGGAGAATCACCCCTCCACTTT.

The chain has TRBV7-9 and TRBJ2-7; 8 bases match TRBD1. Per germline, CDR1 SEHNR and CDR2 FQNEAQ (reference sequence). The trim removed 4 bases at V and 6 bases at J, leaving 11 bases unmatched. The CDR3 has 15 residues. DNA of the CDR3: TGTGCCAGCAGCTCAGGGGGACAGGCCGCCGGCGAGCAGTACTTC. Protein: CASSSGGQAAGEQYF.

CDR3 in amino acids: CASSYSALVGYTF. As DNA, the CDR3 is TGTGCCAGCAGTTACTCAGCTCTGGTTGGCTACACCTTC. The chain recombines TRBV6-5 with TRBJ1-2; unclear D gene. The V and J ends lost 0 bases and 7 bases respectively, with 9 bases between them. This CDR3 region has 13 residues. Looked up from germline, CDR1 is MNHEY and CDR2 is SVGAGI.

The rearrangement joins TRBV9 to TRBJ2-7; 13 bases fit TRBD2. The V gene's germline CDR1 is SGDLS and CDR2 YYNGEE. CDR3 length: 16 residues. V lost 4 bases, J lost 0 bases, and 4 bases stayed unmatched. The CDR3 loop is CASSLGLAGVSYEQYF. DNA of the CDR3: TGTGCCAGCAGCCTAGGACTAGCGGGAGTCTCCTACGAGCAGTACTTC.

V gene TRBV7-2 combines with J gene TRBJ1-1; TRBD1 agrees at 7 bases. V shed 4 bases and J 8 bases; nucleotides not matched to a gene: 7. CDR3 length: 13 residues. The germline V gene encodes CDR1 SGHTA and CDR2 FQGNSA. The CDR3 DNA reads TGTGCCAGCAGCTATTCAGGGGGAAGAGAAGCTTTCTTT. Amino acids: CASSYSGGREAFF. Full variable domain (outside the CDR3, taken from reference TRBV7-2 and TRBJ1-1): GAGVSQSPSNKVTEKGKDVELRCDPISGHTALYWYRQSLGQGLEFLIYFQGNSAPDKSGLPSDRFSAERTGGSVSTLTIQRTQQEDSAVYLCASSYSGGREAFFGQGTRLTVV.

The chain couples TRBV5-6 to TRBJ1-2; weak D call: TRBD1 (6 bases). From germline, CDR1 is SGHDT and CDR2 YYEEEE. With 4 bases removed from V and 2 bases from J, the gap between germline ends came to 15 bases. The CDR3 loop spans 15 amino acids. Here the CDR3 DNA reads TGTGCCAGCAGCCCGTTCCAGACAGGCAACTATGGCTACACCTTC. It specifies CASSPFQTGNYGYTF.

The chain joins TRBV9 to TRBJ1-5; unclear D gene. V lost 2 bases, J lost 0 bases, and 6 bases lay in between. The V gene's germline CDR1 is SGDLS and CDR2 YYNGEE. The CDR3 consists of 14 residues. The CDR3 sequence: CASSVEGSNQPQHF. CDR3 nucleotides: TGTGCCAGCAGCGTGGAGGGTAGCAATCAGCCCCAGCATTTT.

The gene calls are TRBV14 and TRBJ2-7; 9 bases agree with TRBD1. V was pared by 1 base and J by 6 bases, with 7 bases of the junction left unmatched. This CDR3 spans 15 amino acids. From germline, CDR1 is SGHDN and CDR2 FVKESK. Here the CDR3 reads CASSQVGTGPGEQYF. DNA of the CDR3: TGTGCCAGCAGCCAAGTAGGGACAGGGCCGGGCGAGCAGTACTTC. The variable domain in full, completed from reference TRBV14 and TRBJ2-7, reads EAGVTQFPSHSVIEKGQTVTLRCDPISGHDNLYWYRRVMGKEIKFLLHFVKESKQDESGMPNNRFLAERTGGTYSTLKVQPAELEDSGVYFCASSQVGTGPGEQYFGPGTRLTVT.

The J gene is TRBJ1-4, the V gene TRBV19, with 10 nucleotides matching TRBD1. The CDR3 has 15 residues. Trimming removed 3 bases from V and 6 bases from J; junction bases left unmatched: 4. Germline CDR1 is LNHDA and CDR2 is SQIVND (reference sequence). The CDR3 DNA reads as TGTGCCAGTAGTATCTGGGGGACAGGGGATGAAAAACTGTTTTTT. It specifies CASSIWGTGDEKLFF.

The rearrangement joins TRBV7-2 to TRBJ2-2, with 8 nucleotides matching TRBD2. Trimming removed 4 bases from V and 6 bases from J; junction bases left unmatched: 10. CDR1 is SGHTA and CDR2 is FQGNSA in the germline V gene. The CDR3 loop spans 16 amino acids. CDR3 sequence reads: CASSSPGSGSPGELFF. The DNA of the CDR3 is TGTGCCAGCAGCTCCCCGGGGAGCGGGAGTCCCGGGGAGCTGTTTTTT.

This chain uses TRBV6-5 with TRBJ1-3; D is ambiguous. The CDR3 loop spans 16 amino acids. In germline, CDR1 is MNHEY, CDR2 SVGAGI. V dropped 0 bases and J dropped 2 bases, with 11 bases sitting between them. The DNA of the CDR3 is TGTGCCAGCAGTTACTCGTCCGGGAAACCTGGAAACACCATATATTTT. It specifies CASSYSSGKPGNTIYF.

CDR3 nucleotides: TGTGCCAGCAGTTACTCCGGACAGGATCAAAACATTCAGTACTTC. Protein sequence: CASSYSGQDQNIQYF. The chain couples TRBV6-5 to TRBJ2-4; TRBD1 agrees at 7 bases. CDR1 is MNHEY and CDR2 is SVGAGI in the germline V gene. V lost 0 bases and J lost 5; bases outside the gene matches: 4. CDR3 length equals 15 residues.

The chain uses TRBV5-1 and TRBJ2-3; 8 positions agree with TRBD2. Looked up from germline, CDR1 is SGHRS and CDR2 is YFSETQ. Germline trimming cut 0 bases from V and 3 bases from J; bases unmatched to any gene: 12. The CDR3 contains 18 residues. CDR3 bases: TGCGCCAGCAGCTTGGTTACAAGCGGGAGTAGAGTAACAGATACGCAGTATTTT. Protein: CASSLVTSGSRVTDTQYF.

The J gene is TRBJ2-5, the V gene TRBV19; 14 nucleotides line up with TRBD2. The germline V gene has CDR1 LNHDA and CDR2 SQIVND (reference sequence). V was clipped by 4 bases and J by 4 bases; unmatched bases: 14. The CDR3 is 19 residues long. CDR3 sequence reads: CASSTKPGLAGVWGETQYF. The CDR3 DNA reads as TGTGCCAGTAGTACTAAACCGGGACTAGCGGGAGTTTGGGGAGAGACCCAGTACTTC.

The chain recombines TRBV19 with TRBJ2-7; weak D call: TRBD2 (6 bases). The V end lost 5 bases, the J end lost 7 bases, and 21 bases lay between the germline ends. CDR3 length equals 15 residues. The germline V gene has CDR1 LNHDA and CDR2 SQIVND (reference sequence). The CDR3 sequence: CASSGTGTSGREQYF. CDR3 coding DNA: TGTGCCAGTAGTGGGACCGGGACCTCAGGGAGGGAGCAGTACTTC.

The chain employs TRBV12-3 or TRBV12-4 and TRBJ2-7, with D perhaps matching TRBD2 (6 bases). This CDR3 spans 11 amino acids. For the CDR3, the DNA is TGTGCGACCGGGACTCCCTACGAGCAGTACTTC. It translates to CATGTPYEQYF.

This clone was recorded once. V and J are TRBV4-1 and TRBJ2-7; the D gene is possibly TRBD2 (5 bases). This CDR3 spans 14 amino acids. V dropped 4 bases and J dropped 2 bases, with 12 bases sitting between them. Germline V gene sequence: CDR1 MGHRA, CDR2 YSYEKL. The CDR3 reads CASSPTLGAYEQYF. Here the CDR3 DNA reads TGCGCCAGCAGCCCGACACTAGGTGCCTACGAGCAGTACTTC.

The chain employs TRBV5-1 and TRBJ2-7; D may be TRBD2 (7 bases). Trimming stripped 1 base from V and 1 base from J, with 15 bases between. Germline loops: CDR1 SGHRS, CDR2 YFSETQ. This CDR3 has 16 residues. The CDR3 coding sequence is TGCGCCAGCAGCTTGACCAGGGGAGGGATTTCCTACGAGCAGTACTTC. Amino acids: CASSLTRGGISYEQYF.

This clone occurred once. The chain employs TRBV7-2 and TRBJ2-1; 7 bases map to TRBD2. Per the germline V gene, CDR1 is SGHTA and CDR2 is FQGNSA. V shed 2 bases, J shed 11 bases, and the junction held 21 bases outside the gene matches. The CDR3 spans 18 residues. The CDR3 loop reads CASSLSGNVDTQPRQQFF. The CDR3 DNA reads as TGTGCCAGCAGCTTAAGCGGGAATGTGGACACCCAACCCCGGCAGCAGTTCTTC.